This TCR beta chain was observed in a study of cytomegalovirus exposure and HLA in healthy donors. This clone has only a few counts. At the time of sampling, donors were nominally healthy, though unrecorded immune exposures were likely. It was with 60 Vbeta and 13 Jbeta primers that the PCR ran. Measured with immunoSEQ multiplex PCR; TCRdb has only the in-frame clones, and not every one. The data show roughly 120,000 clones, around 70% seen once. Germline loops: CDR1 KGHSH, CDR2 LQKENI. The CDR3 totals 12 residues. The V and J ends lost 3 bases and 5 bases respectively, with 4 bases between them. This TCR derives from a woman aged 35 to 49 in good health and CMV-seropositive. Sequencing used PBMCs. The chain couples TRBV18 to TRBJ1-4; D is unresolved. The CDR3 bases are TGTGCCAGCTCACCTTTAAATGAAAAACTGTTTTTT. Translation gives CASSPLNEKLFF.